These T cell receptor beta chains were read from a single sample in a study of blood T cell repertoires in COVID-19. The table came from immunoSEQ multiplex PCR; TCRdb's copy has only in-frame clones and leaves some out. This table holds 200,000 or so clones, around 90% found once. The sample comprised PBMCs or T cells enriched from blood (not recorded which). The receptors were gathered from a woman aged 30 to 39 who had been exposed to COVID-19. The CDR3 runs from the conserved cysteine through the conserved F or W.

CASSQEVGTDTQYF,TRBJ2-3,TRBV4-2
CASSSDRTGYEKLFF,TRBJ1-4,TRBV5-1
CASPRTGPQHF,TRBJ1-5,TRBV11-3
CASSPHRGYTEAFF,TRBJ1-1,TRBV25-1
CASSEPLAGAYNEQFF,TRBJ2-1,TRBV5-4
CASSSTRVLEQYF,TRBJ2-7,TRBV11-2
CASGRGNTEAFF,TRBJ1-1,TRBV11-3
CASSIASGVGNTIYF,TRBJ1-3,TRBV19
CASSIGGGLGQGGNQPQHF,TRBJ1-5,TRBV19
CASGRRGIYEQYF,TRBJ2-7,TRBV2
CASSLGLSGNTIYF,TRBJ1-3,TRBV5-1
CASSTGGGQPQHF,TRBJ1-5,TRBV6-5
CASVRTGGGEKLFF,TRBJ1-4,TRBV12-5
CASSQGGRATAGELFF,TRBJ2-2,TRBV4-2
CASSLSRENTEAFF,TRBJ1-1,TRBV9
CASSFGSPLHF,TRBJ1-6,TRBV28
CASSLLSGSYEQYF,TRBJ2-7,TRBV5-6
CAWNPTDSGNTIYF,TRBJ1-3,TRBV30